This is a list of T cell receptor beta chains from one sample in a study of cytotoxic CD8 clonotypes in ibrutinib-treated CLL. The repertoire was sequenced with immunoSEQ multiplex PCR; TCRdb's copy has only in-frame clones and lacks some. Among about 140,000 clones, more than 70% were seen once, and the ten largest hold 7.5% to 8%. The sequencing here drew on PBMCs, taken after 36 months of ibrutinib treatment. The receptors here all came from a human donor with chronic lymphocytic leukemia. Both conserved end residues are part of each CDR3. D genes are given only for firm matches. Clone size, where shown, is once, few, many, or a class for clones that have expanded.

clone_size	d_call	v_call	j_call	cdr3_nt	cdr3_aa
NA	TRBD2	TRBV30	TRBJ2-7	TGTGCCTGGTCGGGGGGGAAGAACTACGAGCAGTACTTC	CAWSGGKNYEQYF
few	NA	TRBV2	TRBJ2-2	TGTGCCAGCAGTTATGGGCAGGGGTCCGGCACCGGGGAGCTGTTTTTT	CASSYGQGSGTGELFF
few	NA	TRBV19	TRBJ1-5	TGTGCCAGTAGTAAACAGGGAATCGCTCAGCCCCAGCATTTT	CASSKQGIAQPQHF
NA	NA	TRBV5-1	TRBJ2-3	TGCGCCAGCAGCTTCCAGGGAGAGGATACGCAGTATTTT	CASSFQGEDTQYF
few	TRBD1	TRBV2	TRBJ1-5	TGTGCCAGCGACAGGGTCGGGAATCAGCCCCAGCATTTT	CASDRVGNQPQHF
once	TRBD2	TRBV7-3	TRBJ2-2	TGTGCCAGCAGCTTAGTTTCAGCGGGAAACACCGGGGAGCTGTTTTTT	CASSLVSAGNTGELFF
NA	NA	TRBV10-2	TRBJ1-1	TGCGCCAGCAAAAAAGTCCTCATAGCTGGGGGGTACACTGAAGCTTTCTTT	CASKKVLIAGGYTEAFF
NA	NA	TRBV10-3	TRBJ2-1	TGTGCCATCAGTGCGTGGGAGGCAACCGGGGATGAGCAGTTCTTC	CAISAWEATGDEQFF
NA	NA	TRBV5-1	TRBJ1-1	TGCGCCAGCAGCTTGATCCTGAACACTGAAGCTTTCTTT	CASSLILNTEAFF
NA	NA	TRBV30	TRBJ2-3	TGTGCCTGGAGTGTCCTCTCGAGTCACACAGATACGCAGTATTTT	CAWSVLSSHTDTQYF
NA	NA	TRBV5-1	TRBJ1-3	TGCGCCAGCAGCTTGAGTGTCTCTGGAAACACCATATATTTT	CASSLSVSGNTIYF
NA	NA	TRBV2	TRBJ1-6	TGTGCCAGCAATGAGGGGCTCGTAAATTCACCCCTCCACTTT	CASNEGLVNSPLHF
NA	NA	TRBV10-3	TRBJ1-2	TGTGCCATCCATGTGGGTACTAACTATGGCTACACCTTC	CAIHVGTNYGYTF